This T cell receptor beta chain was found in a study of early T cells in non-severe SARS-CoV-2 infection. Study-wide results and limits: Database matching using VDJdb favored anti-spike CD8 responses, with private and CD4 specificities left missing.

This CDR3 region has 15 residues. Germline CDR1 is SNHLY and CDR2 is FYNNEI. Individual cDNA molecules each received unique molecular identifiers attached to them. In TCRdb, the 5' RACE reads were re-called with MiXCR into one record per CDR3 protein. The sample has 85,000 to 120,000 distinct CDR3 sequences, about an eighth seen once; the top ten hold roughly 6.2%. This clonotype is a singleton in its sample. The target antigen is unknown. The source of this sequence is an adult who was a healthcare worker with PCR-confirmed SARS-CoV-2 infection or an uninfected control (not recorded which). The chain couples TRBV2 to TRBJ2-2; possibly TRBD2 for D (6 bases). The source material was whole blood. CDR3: CAGSGLGTNTGELFF. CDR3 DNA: TGTGCTGGCAGCGGACTTGGGACTAACACCGGGGAGCTGTTTTTT. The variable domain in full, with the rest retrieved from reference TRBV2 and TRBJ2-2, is EPEVTQTPSHQVTQMGQEVILRCVPISNHLYFYWYRQILGQKVEFLVSFYNNEISEKSEIFDDQFSVERPDGSNFTLKIRSTKLEDSAMYFCAGSGLGTNTGELFFGEGSRLTVL.